These 27 T cell receptor beta chains share one sample of origin, sequenced in a study of T cells in localized non-small cell lung cancer. TCRdb's table, derived via immunoSEQ multiplex PCR, lists solely in-frame clones and lacks some. This sample carries 58,000 or so clones, about nine tenths of them seen once, and the ten largest clones take approximately 2%. Sequences were derived from peripheral blood, sampled before any cancer treatment. Receptors were obtained from a woman aged 40 to 75 with stage I lung adenocarcinoma.

The chain carries TRBV13 and TRBJ2-7; TRBD1 might be the D (6 bases). In germline, CDR1 is PRHDT, CDR2 FYEKMQ (reference sequence). The CDR3 sequence is 15 residues long. With 5 bases removed from V and 4 bases from J, the gap between germline ends came to 18 bases. In DNA, the CDR3 is TGTGCCAGCAGCCCCCTGCCGGGACAAGCTTACGAGCAGTACTTC. Translation gives CASSPLPGQAYEQYF.

The gene calls are TRBV11-3 and TRBJ2-4, with TRBD2 matching over 8 bases. The CDR3 has 14 amino acids. CDR1 is SGHNT, CDR2 YENEEA, per germline. V lost 1 base to trimming and J lost 8 bases; unmatched junction nucleotides: 4. The chain's CDR3 is CASSLGGGRDIQYF. In nucleotides, the CDR3 is TGTGCCAGCAGCTTAGGCGGGGGGAGAGACATTCAGTACTTC.

The J gene is TRBJ1-2, the V gene TRBV6-5, with 10 bases identical to TRBD1. Per the germline V gene, CDR1 is MNHEY and CDR2 is SVGAGI. The CDR3 runs 16 residues. V was pared by 2 bases and J by 8 bases, with 11 bases of the junction left unmatched. CDR3 protein: CASSYGWGVTGGGYTF. DNA of the CDR3: TGTGCCAGCAGTTACGGGTGGGGCGTGACAGGGGGCGGCTACACCTTC.

V and J are TRBV4-1 and TRBJ1-4; 7 nucleotides match TRBD1. This CDR3 contains 16 residues. The germline gives CDR1 MGHRA, CDR2 YSYEKL. Unmatched junction bases numbered 9, after V lost 0 bases and J lost 8 bases. CDR3 nucleotide sequence: TGCGCCAGCAGCCAAGATCGGGGACAGATAAGCGAAAAACTGTTTTTT. This gives the protein CASSQDRGQISEKLFF.

The chain links TRBV6-6 to TRBJ2-7; possibly TRBD1 for D (6 bases). The CDR3 has 12 amino acids. The V gene lost 5 bases and the J gene lost 4 bases, with 9 bases spanning the gap. Germline values: CDR1 MNHNY, CDR2 SVGAGI (reference sequence). The CDR3 loop is CASSPGQYEQYF. The CDR3, as DNA: TGTGCCAGCAGTCCGGGACAATACGAGCAGTACTTC.

This clone was observed a few times. The sample carries other DNA sequences with the same CDR3. The chain carries TRBV19 and TRBJ1-5; maybe TRBD1 (5 bases). Germline V gene sequence: CDR1 LNHDA, CDR2 SQIVND (reference sequence). Trimming pared 9 bases from V and 2 bases from J, leaving 14 bases between. The CDR3 has 14 amino acids. This CDR3 reads CASNRGEGNQPQHF. CDR3 coding DNA: TGTGCCAGCAACCGAGGGGAGGGCAATCAGCCCCAGCATTTT.

This chain uses TRBV18 with TRBJ1-1, with D perhaps TRBD1 (5 bases). The germline V gene encodes CDR1 KGHSH and CDR2 LQKENI. This CDR3 has 16 amino acids. Trimming took off 0 bases at V and 6 bases at J, with 17 bases between the two ends. CDR3 DNA sequence: TGTGCCAGCTCACCACCCAGCCGGGGGAAGAGGGCTGAAGCTTTCTTT. As protein: CASSPPSRGKRAEAFF.

Only one count was recorded for this clone. The chain links TRBV6-6 to TRBJ2-2; 7 bases are shared with TRBD2. The CDR3 contains 16 residues. In germline, CDR1 is MNHNY, CDR2 SVGAGI (reference sequence). J gave up 6 bases and V 8 bases, and 15 bases lay outside the gene matches. The CDR3 DNA is TGTGCCAGCGGGGGGGTAGCCGGACCTCCATCCGGGGAGCTGTTTTTT. It specifies CASGGVAGPPSGELFF.

The chain joins TRBV7-9 to TRBJ2-2; TRBD1 agrees at 9 bases. V lost 5 bases, J lost 4 bases, and 5 bases stayed unmatched. The CDR3 loop spans 15 amino acids. Per the germline V gene, CDR1 is SEHNR and CDR2 is FQNEAQ (reference sequence). DNA of the CDR3: TGTGCCAGCAGCCGGGACAGGGTACTCACCGGGGAGCTGTTTTTT. It is translated as CASSRDRVLTGELFF. Using reference TRBV7-9 and TRBJ2-2 for the parts outside the CDR3, the full variable domain is DTGVSQNPRHKITKRGQNVTFRCDPISEHNRLYWYRQTLGQGPEFLTYFQNEAQLEKSRLLSDRFSAERPKGSFSTLEIQRTEQGDSAMYLCASSRDRVLTGELFFGEGSRLTVL.

The chain links TRBV7-6 to TRBJ1-1; TRBD1 matches 8 bases. The CDR3 is made up of 15 amino acids. Trimming cost V 5 bases and J 1 base; bases outside gene matches: 6. Germline V gives CDR1 SGHVS, CDR2 FNYEAQ. The CDR3 DNA reads TGTGCCAGCAGCACGGGGACAGGTGAGAACACTGAAGCTTTCTTT. Amino acids: CASSTGTGENTEAFF.

This clone was counted only a few times. The J gene is TRBJ1-5, the V gene TRBV2; unclear D gene. CDR1 SNHLY and CDR2 FYNNEI come from the germline V gene. The CDR3 length is 14 residues. Trimming cost V 3 bases and J 0 bases, with 6 bases left between them. CDR3 nucleotides: TGTGCCAGCAGTGAGGGGAGTAGCAATCAGCCCCAGCATTTT. Its translation is CASSEGSSNQPQHF.

The CDR3 reads CASSMTGKVGETQYF. The CDR3 coding sequence is TGTGCCAGTAGTATGACGGGGAAGGTAGGGGAGACCCAGTACTTC. The chain has TRBV19 and TRBJ2-5; TRBD2 is a possible D gene (5 bases). This CDR3 region has 15 residues. Germline values: CDR1 LNHDA, CDR2 SQIVND (reference sequence). Trimming took 3 bases from V and 5 from J, leaving 16 bases between them.

The J gene is TRBJ1-5, the V gene TRBV19; D perhaps matches TRBD1 (6 bases). The CDR3 runs to 18 residues. Per the germline V gene, CDR1 is LNHDA and CDR2 is SQIVND (reference sequence). The V end was cut by 10 bases, the J end by 0 bases, with 25 bases between. This CDR3 is CATQAGVRSFYSNQPQHF. CDR3 nucleotide sequence: TGTGCCACCCAGGCAGGGGTGAGAAGTTTTTATAGCAATCAGCCCCAGCATTTT.

The rearrangement joins TRBV5-6 to TRBJ2-5; 9 positions agree with TRBD1. CDR1 is SGHDT, CDR2 YYEEEE, per germline. The CDR3 covers 14 residues. J was trimmed by 4 bases and V by 3 bases; bases with no gene match: 4. In DNA form, the CDR3 reads TGTGCCAGCAGCTGGGACAGGGTGTTAGAGACCCAGTACTTC. Its translation: CASSWDRVLETQYF.

The gene calls are TRBV12-2 and TRBJ2-5. TRBV12-2 is labeled a pseudogene. The CDR3 loop spans 16 amino acids. CDR3 sequence (DNA): TGTGCAAGTCGCCAAATCCGACGGGGACCCAAAGGGGCCCAGTACTTC. Its protein product is CASRQIRRGPKGAQYF.

The gene calls are TRBV19 and TRBJ2-3; D is perhaps TRBD2 (6 bases). Germline V gene lookup returns CDR1 LNHDA and CDR2 SQIVND (reference sequence). This CDR3 is 15 amino acids long. Trimming removed 1 base at V and 1 base at J, with 9 bases between. The CDR3 here is CASSIVGTGTDTQYF. The CDR3 DNA reads as TGTGCCAGTAGTATAGTTGGGACTGGCACAGATACGCAGTATTTT.

The chain links TRBV6-5 to TRBJ2-1; TRBD1 matches 7 bases. Per germline, CDR1 MNHEY and CDR2 SVGAGI. J was trimmed by 5 bases and V by 0 bases; bases with no gene match: 4. The CDR3 is made up of 15 amino acids. The chain's CDR3 is CASSYSPTGNNEQFF. The CDR3 region has the DNA TGTGCCAGCAGTTACTCCCCGACAGGGAACAATGAGCAGTTCTTC.

The genes are TRBV6-5 and TRBJ2-5; 7 positions match TRBD1. J was trimmed by 5 bases and V by 5 bases; bases with no gene match: 8. CDR3 length: 14 amino acids. Germline V lookup: CDR1 MNHEY, CDR2 SVGAGI. The CDR3 region has the DNA TGTGCCAGCAGTCACAACAGGGGTTTCGAGACCCAGTACTTC. It encodes CASSHNRGFETQYF.

The gene calls are TRBV27 and TRBJ2-7, with D maybe TRBD1 (6 bases). Trimming removed 6 bases from V and 2 bases from J, with 17 bases in between. The germline gives CDR1 MNHEY, CDR2 SMNVEV (reference sequence). The CDR3 totals 15 residues. CDR3 coding DNA: TGTGCCAGCAGCCTCTGGAGAAACAGGGCCTACGAGCAGTACTTC. This sequence encodes CASSLWRNRAYEQYF.

The chain employs TRBV6-6 and TRBJ1-1, with D perhaps TRBD1 (6 bases). CDR3 size: 13 residues. Germline V gives CDR1 MNHNY, CDR2 SVGAGI (reference sequence). The V gene lost 6 bases and the J gene lost 4 bases, with 12 bases spanning the gap. CDR3 sequence: CASRPTGITEAFF. For the CDR3, the DNA is TGTGCCAGCAGACCCACAGGGATCACTGAAGCTTTCTTT.

The J gene is TRBJ1-2, the V gene TRBV6-1; D possibly corresponds to TRBD1 (6 bases). The CDR3 sequence is 18 residues long. Trimming pared 2 bases from V and 5 bases from J, leaving 24 bases between. Germline CDR1 MNHNS, CDR2 SASEGT. The CDR3 spells CASSEKEWGTRFQYGYTF. CDR3 DNA sequence: TGTGCCAGCAGTGAAAAAGAATGGGGGACAAGGTTTCAATATGGCTACACCTTC.

This chain connects TRBV19 to TRBJ1-4; TRBD1 aligns across 8 bases. V lost 10 bases and J lost 1; bases outside the gene matches: 5. The CDR3 consists of 14 residues. Germline values: CDR1 LNHDA, CDR2 SQIVND (reference sequence). The CDR3 DNA sequence: TGTGCCACCGCGACAGGGGAAACTAATGAAAAACTGTTTTTT. It translates to CATATGETNEKLFF.

The V call is TRBV10-1, the J call TRBJ2-7; no reliable D call. Trimming took off 6 bases at V and 5 bases at J, with 14 bases between the two ends. Germline assignment: CDR1 WNHNN and CDR2 SYGVQD (reference sequence). The CDR3 contains 13 residues. Written as DNA, the CDR3 is TGCGCCAGCAGCCCCATCGGCCGCGACGAGCAGTACTTC. This sequence encodes CASSPIGRDEQYF.

The J gene is TRBJ1-4, the V gene TRBV4-1; D possibly corresponds to TRBD1 (6 bases). V lost 4 bases, J lost 8 bases, and 20 bases lay in between. Germline CDR1 and CDR2: MGHRA and YSYEKL. The CDR3 has 16 residues. CDR3 region: CASSRGGGQGEEKLFF. For the CDR3, the DNA is TGCGCCAGCAGCCGAGGGGGAGGCCAGGGAGAGGAAAAACTGTTTTTT.

The rearrangement joins TRBV7-9 to TRBJ1-1; D might be TRBD1 (5 bases). The V and J ends lost 7 bases and 0 bases respectively, with 12 bases between them. This CDR3 has 14 amino acids. Germline lookup yields CDR1 SEHNR and CDR2 FQNEAQ (reference sequence). CDR3 sequence reads: CASKHGALNTEAFF. The CDR3 DNA follows: TGTGCCAGCAAACACGGGGCCCTGAACACTGAAGCTTTCTTT.

The chain recombines TRBV29-1 with TRBJ2-7, with 11 nucleotides matching TRBD1. Germline assignment: CDR1 SQVTM and CDR2 ANQGSEA. The trim removed 6 bases at V and 3 bases at J, leaving 4 bases unmatched. This CDR3 has 13 residues. For the CDR3, the DNA is TGCAGCGTAACCGGGACAGGGGGCTACGAGCAGTACTTC. Protein sequence: CSVTGTGGYEQYF.

The chain is built from TRBV14 and TRBJ1-1; TRBD1 matches 7 bases. Unmatched junction bases numbered 6, after V lost 7 bases and J lost 4 bases. CDR1 is SGHDN and CDR2 is FVKESK in the germline V gene. The CDR3 loop spans 13 amino acids. This chain's CDR3 is CASTLTGRTEAFF. The CDR3 DNA sequence: TGTGCCAGCACCCTGACAGGGCGCACTGAAGCTTTCTTT.